This T cell receptor (beta chain) was obtained from a study of blood T cells in healthy people across ages. The CDR3 is 14 residues long. CDR1 and CDR2 from the germline V gene are MNHNS and SASEGT. V lost 3 bases to trimming and J lost 3 bases, with 9 bases between them. RNA extraction gave at least 5.5 micrograms of total RNA per sample. Sample-barcoded 5' priming and a J-beta primer mix drove a second PCR of 7 to 11 cycles. A tag from a template-switch adaptor with 12 random nucleotides marked each cDNA molecule. MiXCR was run by TCRdb on the 5' RACE reads, yielding one entry per CDR3 protein. The sample yields more than 1.4 million distinct CDR3 sequences, roughly 45% seen once.

This chain uses TRBV6-1 with TRBJ1-5, with no clear D. This sequence originates from a woman between 18 and 29 years old in good health. The sample was blood. The CDR3 here is CASSDPSFNQPQHF. In DNA, the CDR3 is TGTGCCAGCAGTGATCCCAGCTTCAATCAGCCCCAGCATTTT.